These 7 T cell receptor beta chains were sequenced from one sample in a study of regulatory T cells in long-lasting Graves disease (dated by TCRdb to the early 2020s). Library generation was performed with multiplex PCR. TCRdb records Illumina HiSeq 4000 as the sequencer. iRepertoire HTBI primers and Arm-PCR amplification of CDR3 regions were used to construct TCR beta libraries. TCRdb itself trimmed the public reads at Q25 with fastp, ran MiXCR and retained productive beta chains. CDR3 protein sequences are deduplicated, and each keeps its most common genes and DNA. Here the sample has under 350,000 distinct CDR3 sequences; around a fifth occur a single time. In total, the top ten clones hold more than 50% of the sample. Sample time point, as interpreted from the label and publication: persistent/refractory GD, antithyroid drugs over 5 years with positive TRAb. For both TCR sequencing and RNA sequencing, RNA was extracted from PBMCs using TRIzol.

The sequences come from peripheral blood mononuclear cells (PBMCs), collected when the disease was refractory, from a patient treated with antithyroid drugs. These receptors all come from a female donor with Graves disease.

The genes are TRBV12-5 and TRBJ2-2, with D unresolved. Germline V gives CDR1 LGHNT, CDR2 FRNRAP. V was pared by 8 bases and J by 4 bases, with 11 bases between. The CDR3 loop spans 13 amino acids. CDR3 loop: CASSGQSTGELFF. The DNA for the CDR3 is TGTGCTAGTTCGGGCCAGAGCACCGGGGAGCTGTTTTTT. The full variable domain, its missing parts supplied by reference TRBV12-5 and TRBJ2-2, is DARVTQTPRHKVTEMGQEVTMRCQPILGHNTVFWYRQTMMQGLELLAYFRNRAPLDDSGMPKDRFSAEMPDATLATLKIQPSEPRDSAVYFCASSGQSTGELFFGEGSRLTVL.

There are a few counts of this clonotype. This sequence joins TRBV6-2 or TRBV6-3 and TRBJ1-5; tentatively, D is TRBD1 (5 bases). V was clipped by 2 bases and J by 3 bases, with 14 bases between them. Per the germline V gene, CDR1 is MNHEY and CDR2 is SVGEGT. This CDR3 comprises 16 residues. The CDR3 loop reads CASSYLGAADNQPQHF. As DNA, the CDR3 is TGTGCCAGCAGTTACCTCGGGGCGGCTGACAATCAGCCCCAGCATTTT.

On this clonotype: Relative to the germline gene, one junction end is altered; a read error may explain this. The genes are TRBV27 and TRBJ1-5; D is undetermined. Per germline, CDR1 MNHEY and CDR2 SMNVEV (reference sequence). The CDR3 sequence is 13 residues long. The CDR3 nucleotides are TGTGCCAGCAGGTTATACTACAATCAGCCCCAGCATTTT. Translation gives CASRLYYNQPQHF.

This clonotype was found a few times. V gene TRBV7-2 combines with J gene TRBJ1-3; D is unclear. The V gene lost 3 bases and the J gene lost 4 bases, with 10 bases spanning the gap. Germline V gene sequence: CDR1 SGHTA, CDR2 FQGNSA. CDR3 size: 14 residues. The CDR3 protein is CASSFFPPGNTIYF. The CDR3 nucleotides read TGTGCCAGCAGCTTTTTCCCTCCCGGAAACACCATATATTTT.

This clonotype was recorded many times. The gene calls are TRBV3-1 and TRBJ1-2; 7 bases align to TRBD1. This CDR3 has 14 residues. The V gene's germline CDR1 is LGHDT and CDR2 YNNKEL (reference sequence). Trimming at V came to 1 base and at J to 4 bases, leaving 3 bases not matched to a gene. Here the CDR3 reads CASSQVRDSYGYTF. The CDR3 coding sequence is TGTGCCAGCAGCCAAGTGCGGGACAGCTATGGCTACACCTTC.

This clonotype was recorded many times. V is TRBV19 and J is TRBJ2-5, with 10 nucleotides matching TRBD2. CDR1 and CDR2 (germline): LNHDA, SQIVND (reference sequence). The CDR3 covers 15 residues. J gave up 1 base and V 3 bases, and 2 bases lay outside the gene matches. DNA for the CDR3: TGTGCCAGTAGTATGCGGACTAGCGGCCAAGAGACCCAGTACTTC. The encoded protein is CASSMRTSGQETQYF.

This clonotype was picked up a small number of times. The chain combines TRBV6-1 with TRBJ1-4; D ambiguous. V dropped 7 bases and J dropped 7 bases, with 13 bases sitting between them. There are 13 residues in the CDR3. The V gene's germline CDR1 is MNHNS and CDR2 SASEGT. CDR3 loop: CASMREVGEKLFF. CDR3 bases: TGTGCCAGCATGCGAGAAGTGGGTGAAAAACTGTTTTTT.